This is a list of T cell receptor beta chains from one sample in a study of blood T cell repertoires in COVID-19. Sequencing was performed with immunoSEQ multiplex PCR; in TCRdb, only in-frame clones are kept and a portion is missing. This sample has about 200,000 clones, with approximately 78% found just once. The sequenced material came from peripheral blood. These TCRs come from a woman older than 75 with COVID-19, enrolled during active disease. Both conserved end residues are part of each CDR3. The D gene is left open where the match is weak. Clone size appears in some rows only: once, few, many, or a class for an expanded clone.

j_call,clone_size,d_call,v_call,cdr3_nt,cdr3_aa
TRBJ1-1,once,.,TRBV19,TGTGCCAGTAGTAGCCCCGGGACACTGAACACTGAAGCTTTCTTT,CASSSPGTLNTEAFF
TRBJ1-1,.,.,TRBV28,TGTGCCAGCAGTCGGACGGGGAGTTTAAACACTGAAGCTTTCTTT,CASSRTGSLNTEAFF
TRBJ2-4,.,.,TRBV19,TGTGCCAGTAGTATATCAGGGGCTGGGGACATTCAGTACTTC,CASSISGAGDIQYF
TRBJ2-5,.,TRBD2,TRBV19,TGTGCCAGTAGCACGAGCGGGGGAGTGCTCGAGACCCAGTACTTC,CASSTSGGVLETQYF
TRBJ1-1,once,.,TRBV18,TGTGCCAGCTCATCAAAGAACACTGAAGCTTTCTTT,CASSSKNTEAFF
TRBJ2-3,.,TRBD2,TRBV9,TGTGCCAGCAGCGTAGGGATAGCGGGGCGGACAGATACGCAGTATTTT,CASSVGIAGRTDTQYF
TRBJ1-1,once,TRBD1,TRBV12-3/TRBV12-4,TGTGCCAGCAGTTTATTCACAGGGGGCACAGCTTTCTTT,CASSLFTGGTAFF
TRBJ1-4,.,.,TRBV18,TGTGCCAGCTCACCGTCCAGAAATGAAAAACTGTTTTTT,CASSPSRNEKLFF
TRBJ1-1,.,.,TRBV9,TGTGCCAGCAGCCCAGTACCGGAGGTATCTGAAGCTTTCTTT,CASSPVPEVSEAFF
TRBJ1-6,.,TRBD1,TRBV19,TGTGCCAGTAGCTACAGGGGGAGTAATTCACCCCTCCACTTT,CASSYRGSNSPLHF